This is a list of T cell receptor beta chains from one sample in a study of blood T cell repertoires in COVID-19. Libraries were prepared by immunoSEQ multiplex PCR; TCRdb keeps only in-frame clonotypes and omits some of them. The sample lists about 63,000 clones, nearly 95% occurring once. Material for sequencing was peripheral blood. These receptors came from a man aged 45 to 65 with active COVID-19. Each CDR3 is given with its conserved first and last residue. The D gene is left open where the match is weak. Not every row has a clone size; where given, it reads once, few, many or a size class.

D	V	J	size	DNA	CDR3
NA	TRBV6-5	TRBJ1-5	NA	TGTGCCAGCAGTGACTCCCTCAATCAGCCCCAGCATTTT	CASSDSLNQPQHF
NA	TRBV6-1	TRBJ2-3	NA	TGTGCCAGCAGTGAAGGGTGGCCCTCAGATACGCAGTATTTT	CASSEGWPSDTQYF
TRBD2	TRBV9	TRBJ2-1	NA	TGTGCCAGCAGCGCTAGCGGAAGCTCCTACAATGAGCAGTTCTTC	CASSASGSSYNEQFF
NA	TRBV15	TRBJ1-3	NA	TGTGCCACCAGCAGAGATTTGCACACCTCGGGCACCATATATTTT	CATSRDLHTSGTIYF
TRBD2	TRBV19	TRBJ2-7	NA	TGTGCCAGTAGTACTAGCGGGAGGGGGCTCTACGAGCAGTACTTC	CASSTSGRGLYEQYF
TRBD1	TRBV27	TRBJ2-1	NA	TGTGCCAGCAGTTTTCTAAGGGACAGGGGTAATGAGCAGTTCTTC	CASSFLRDRGNEQFF
NA	TRBV3-1/TRBV3-2	TRBJ2-1	NA	TGTGCCAGCAGCCAAGATTCACTAGCTCGACAGTTCTTC	CASSQDSLARQFF
NA	TRBV9	TRBJ2-1	NA	TGTGCCAGCAGCGTAGGAGGTCGGAGCTCCTACAATGAGCAGTTCTTC	CASSVGGRSSYNEQFF
NA	TRBV5-4	TRBJ2-5	once	TGTGCCAGCACCCCGGGGGGCGGAAGCCAAGAGACCCAGTACTTC	CASTPGGGSQETQYF
NA	TRBV9	TRBJ2-1	NA	TGTGCCAGCAGCGTAAACAGCTACAATGAGCAGTTCTTC	CASSVNSYNEQFF
NA	TRBV27	TRBJ1-5	once	TGTGCCAGCAGTCTTGTGAGGGATCAGCCCCAGCATTTT	CASSLVRDQPQHF
NA	TRBV7-3	TRBJ1-3	few	TGTGCCAGCAGCTTACTAGGCGTAGGCTCTGGAAACACCATATATTTT	CASSLLGVGSGNTIYF
NA	TRBV27	TRBJ1-4	NA	TGTGCCAGCAGCCGAAACCCAGGGGCTAATGAAAAACTGTTTTTT	CASSRNPGANEKLFF
NA	TRBV16	TRBJ2-5	once	TGTGCCAGCAGCCAATGGAGCCCAACGGAGACCCAGTACTTC	CASSQWSPTETQYF
NA	TRBV4-3	TRBJ1-1	NA	TGCGCCAGCAGCCTGCGGTCGAACACTGAAGCTTTCTTT	CASSLRSNTEAFF
NA	TRBV11-2	TRBJ1-1	NA	TGTGCCAGCAGCTTAGATATGGTTTCGGTCACTGAAGCTTTCTTT	CASSLDMVSVTEAFF
NA	TRBV10-3	TRBJ2-3	NA	TGTGCCATCAGTGAGGAGGCGGGGAGCACAGATACGCAGTATTTT	CAISEEAGSTDTQYF